A selection of T cell receptor beta chains follows, all from one sample in a study of CD8 T cells in ankylosing spondylitis. TCRdb passed the 5' RACE reads through MiXCR, listing each CDR3 protein once. The sample shows about 800,000 distinct CDR3 sequences, roughly 12% of them seen only once. Sample: blood, either unsorted or a sorted T cell fraction (not recorded which). The origin of the receptors is a male donor with ankylosing spondylitis. Both conserved end residues are trimmed from each CDR3.

CDR3	V	J
ASSFKTGEDGANVLT	TRBV5-1	TRBJ2-6
ATSSRDPYYGYT	TRBV15	TRBJ1-2
SARDIRTYEQY	TRBV20-1	TRBJ2-7
ASSLRGQQY	TRBV7-2	TRBJ2-7
ASSPGGTTTYEQY	TRBV7-6	TRBJ2-7
ASAPTGVGDTQY	TRBV12-5	TRBJ2-3
SARDRRAGGFYEQY	TRBV20-1	TRBJ2-7
ASSYPGSNGYT	TRBV6-5	TRBJ1-2
SARYLQGALGYT	TRBV20-1	TRBJ1-2
ASSVGTGRDTQY	TRBV9	TRBJ2-3
ASSVDRAPEAF	TRBV12-3/TRBV12-4	TRBJ1-1
SAGDNHYEQY	TRBV20-1	TRBJ2-7
ASSLRVGTDTQY	TRBV6-5	TRBJ2-3
ASSRVLGSWGNEQF	TRBV7-9	TRBJ2-1
SVATDEQY	TRBV29-1	TRBJ2-7
ASSLRPGRGTEAF	TRBV6-1	TRBJ1-1
ASSYSIVGSSVADSPLH	TRBV6-5	TRBJ1-6
AWSVGDTQY	TRBV30	TRBJ2-3
ATSSSGRINNEQF	TRBV15	TRBJ2-1
ASSPDRYNYGYT	TRBV5-1	TRBJ1-2
SAFFDEQF	TRBV20-1	TRBJ2-1
ASSLEAGGVTGELF	TRBV7-9	TRBJ2-2
ASSLYSGVEKLF	TRBV5-1	TRBJ1-4
ASRPSSPSIYGYT	TRBV7-2	TRBJ1-2
ASSPQPQTGFYEQY	TRBV11-2	TRBJ2-7
ASSLVRGSGELF	TRBV5-5	TRBJ2-2
ASGLDEGGLTDTQY	TRBV12-5	TRBJ2-3
SAREGSGYTEAF	TRBV20-1	TRBJ1-1
ASSGQGPSTDTQY	TRBV5-1	TRBJ2-3
ASSLPGTLYGYT	TRBV25-1	TRBJ1-2
ASEAGGRGYT	TRBV7-9	TRBJ1-2
ASSSRSGDTQY	TRBV6-6	TRBJ2-3
ASSLAQLASPYEQY	TRBV5-1	TRBJ2-7
SARDRGSTIY	TRBV20-1	TRBJ1-3
ATSKPGTPVHGYT	TRBV15	TRBJ1-2
ASSLASLAKNIQY	TRBV5-1	TRBJ2-4
ASSLYPPTAEGQTGELF	TRBV27	TRBJ2-2
SVQGRSYNEQF	TRBV29-1	TRBJ2-1
ASSATGRPYEQY	TRBV9	TRBJ2-7
SVAYMNTEAF	TRBV20-1	TRBJ1-1
ASSTRASGNNEQF	TRBV11-3	TRBJ2-1
ASSLVQGGQPQH	TRBV27	TRBJ1-5